A selection of T cell receptor beta chains follows, all from one sample in a study of cytomegalovirus exposure and HLA in healthy donors. The protocol was immunoSEQ multiplex PCR, while the TCRdb copy is restricted to in-frame clones and leaves out a portion. The top ten hold approximately 0.96% of the sample, which has 250,000 to 400,000 clones, around 90% seen once. Sequencing was carried out using PBMCs. The source is a man aged 25-45 years in good health and CMV-seronegative. The CDR3 runs from the conserved cysteine through the conserved F or W. The D gene is left open where the match is weak. Some rows mark clone size as missing; the rest say once, few, many or name a class of expanded clone.

clone size | J gene | V gene | CDR3 length | D gene | CDR3 protein | CDR3 DNA
few | TRBJ1-3 | TRBV7-4 | 15 | - | CASSYIGGHGNTIYF | TGTGCCAGCAGCTATATTGGGGGCCATGGAAACACCATATATTTT
- | TRBJ1-3 | TRBV10-3 | 14 | - | CAIMRDYSGNTIYF | TGTGCCATCATGAGGGACTACTCTGGAAACACCATATATTTT
- | TRBJ2-7 | TRBV5-1 | 11 | - | CASMGGGEQYF | TGCGCCAGCATGGGGGGAGGCGAGCAGTACTTC
few | TRBJ1-2 | TRBV25-1 | 15 | - | CASSESKGRMDGYTF | TGTGCCAGCAGTGAATCGAAAGGGAGGATGGATGGCTACACCTTC
- | TRBJ2-7 | TRBV28 | 12 | - | CASSLGDYEQYF | TGTGCCAGCAGTTTAGGAGACTACGAGCAGTACTTC
- | TRBJ1-3 | TRBV11-2 | 14 | - | CASRNSGSGNTIYF | TGTGCCAGCAGAAACAGTGGTTCTGGAAACACCATATATTTT
- | TRBJ2-7 | TRBV27 | 15 | - | CASSLTGGEPYEQYF | TGTGCCAGCAGTTTAACCGGAGGGGAACCCTACGAGCAGTACTTC
- | TRBJ2-3 | TRBV10-3 | 13 | - | CAIGTGGADTQYF | TGTGCCATCGGAACCGGAGGAGCAGATACGCAGTATTTT
- | TRBJ1-4 | TRBV19 | 15 | TRBD1 | CASSPPTGSGEKLFF | TGTGCCAGTAGTCCCCCGACAGGGAGTGGTGAAAAACTGTTTTTT
once | TRBJ2-4 | TRBV6-1 | 14 | - | CASRPGAGDNIQYF | TGTGCCAGCAGACCCGGTGCTGGAGACAACATTCAGTACTTC
- | TRBJ2-3 | TRBV10-3 | 18 | TRBD2 | CAISEFSASGGPLDTQYF | TGTGCCATCAGTGAGTTCTCGGCTAGCGGGGGACCTTTAGATACGCAGTATTTT
- | TRBJ2-1 | TRBV27 | 15 | TRBD2 | CASSSGGRYLGEQFF | TGTGCCAGCAGTTCGGGGGGGAGATACTTGGGTGAGCAGTTCTTC
- | TRBJ2-5 | TRBV7-2 | 15 | - | CASSLGGDLQETQYF | TGTGCCAGCAGCTTAGGGGGGGACCTCCAAGAGACCCAGTACTTC
- | TRBJ2-5 | TRBV7-2 | 16 | TRBD2 | CASSLRLAGGRETQYF | TGTGCCAGCAGCCTAAGACTAGCGGGGGGGCGGGAGACCCAGTACTTC
- | TRBJ1-3 | TRBV5-5 | 15 | TRBD1 | CASSLRGGPGNTIYF | TGTGCCAGCAGCTTAAGAGGGGGCCCTGGAAACACCATATATTTT
- | TRBJ1-1 | TRBV5-4 | 16 | - | CASSLGHGPNSGEAFF | TGTGCCAGCAGCTTGGGGCATGGGCCTAATAGCGGTGAAGCTTTCTTT
once | TRBJ2-3 | TRBV13 | 16 | TRBD2 | CASMGGGGSSTDTQYF | TGTGCCAGCATGGGTGGTGGCGGGAGTAGCACAGATACGCAGTATTTT
- | TRBJ2-3 | TRBV10-1 | 16 | TRBD1 | CASSDGPRDSFYTQYF | TGCGCCAGCAGTGATGGTCCCCGGGACAGCTTTTATACGCAGTATTTT
- | TRBJ1-4 | TRBV5-4 | 14 | TRBD1 | CASSISGGREKLFF | TGTGCCAGCAGCATTTCAGGGGGCCGGGAAAAACTGTTTTTT
- | TRBJ2-2 | TRBV9 | 17 | TRBD1 | CASSARDRGANTGELFF | TGTGCCAGCAGCGCCCGGGACAGGGGGGCGAACACCGGGGAGCTGTTTTTT
once | TRBJ1-4 | TRBV19 | 13 | - | CASRSGTNEKLFF | TGTGCCAGCCGTTCGGGGACAAATGAAAAACTGTTTTTT
once | TRBJ2-1 | TRBV19 | 15 | - | CASSPTAPSYNEQFF | TGTGCCAGTAGTCCGACTGCCCCCTCCTACAATGAGCAGTTCTTC
- | TRBJ2-1 | TRBV10-3 | 16 | TRBD2 | CAISESNSGGYNEQFF | TGTGCCATCAGTGAGTCGAATAGCGGGGGCTACAATGAGCAGTTCTTC
- | TRBJ2-5 | TRBV5-4 | 16 | TRBD2 | CASSLARLAGGETQYF | TGTGCCAGCAGCTTGGCCCGACTAGCGGGGGGTGAGACCCAGTACTTC
- | TRBJ2-7 | TRBV5-8 | 17 | - | CASSLVWQGPAAYEQYF | TGTGCCAGCAGCTTGGTATGGCAGGGGCCCGCGGCCTACGAGCAGTACTTC
- | TRBJ2-5 | TRBV5-4 | 14 | TRBD1 | CASSSRTGEETQYF | TGTGCCAGCAGCTCCCGGACAGGAGAAGAGACCCAGTACTTC
- | TRBJ1-2 | TRBV10-2 | 14 | TRBD1 | CASRQTGAAGGYTF | TGCGCCAGCAGACAGACAGGGGCAGCTGGTGGCTACACCTTC
- | TRBJ2-2 | TRBV7-6 | 16 | - | CASSFGAATNTGELFF | TGTGCCAGCAGCTTTGGGGCAGCTACGAACACCGGGGAGCTGTTTTTT
- | TRBJ2-6 | TRBV25-1 | 15 | TRBD1 | CASRGTGREANVLTF | TGTGCCAGCAGGGGGACAGGGAGGGAAGCCAACGTCCTGACTTTC
- | TRBJ1-5 | TRBV11-2 | 13 | - | CASSLTGDQPQHF | TGTGCCAGCAGCCTAACCGGAGATCAGCCCCAGCATTTT
- | TRBJ1-5 | TRBV19 | 14 | - | CASSSRTVSQPQHF | TGTGCCAGTAGTTCCCGGACAGTGTCCCAGCCCCAGCATTTT
- | TRBJ2-5 | TRBV19 | 15 | - | CASSNSRQVQETQYF | TGTGCCAGTAGTAATAGTCGGCAGGTTCAAGAGACCCAGTACTTC
few | TRBJ1-5 | TRBV19 | 15 | - | CASSIVPYSNQPQHF | TGTGCCAGTAGTATAGTTCCGTATAGCAATCAGCCCCAGCATTTT
- | TRBJ2-3 | TRBV9 | 15 | TRBD2 | CASSRSGGAPDTQYF | TGTGCCAGCAGCCGTAGCGGGGGGGCCCCAGATACGCAGTATTTT
- | TRBJ2-1 | TRBV5-6 | 13 | - | CASTLLNYNEQFF | TGTGCCAGCACACTACTGAATTACAATGAGCAGTTCTTC
- | TRBJ2-7 | TRBV5-1 | 14 | TRBD1 | CASSRDREMGEQYF | TGCGCCAGCAGCCGTGACAGGGAAATGGGCGAGCAGTACTTC
- | TRBJ2-1 | TRBV15 | 13 | - | CATSRVDQDEQFF | TGTGCCACCAGCAGAGTTGACCAGGATGAGCAGTTCTTC
- | TRBJ2-7 | TRBV7-8 | 13 | - | CASSYGRTYEQYF | TGTGCCAGCAGCTACGGGAGAACCTACGAGCAGTACTTC
- | TRBJ1-3 | TRBV10-1 | 16 | - | CASSEWPDYSGNTIYF | TGCGCCAGCAGTGAGTGGCCAGATTACTCTGGAAACACCATATATTTT
few | TRBJ1-4 | TRBV27 | 15 | - | CASSFRRTVVEKLFF | TGTGCCAGCAGTTTTAGGAGAACGGTGGTTGAAAAACTGTTTTTT
- | TRBJ2-3 | TRBV19 | 16 | TRBD2 | CASSPGLAGASDTQYF | TGTGCCAGTAGCCCGGGACTAGCGGGGGCATCAGATACGCAGTATTTT
- | TRBJ2-1 | TRBV7-9 | 13 | - | CASRGRRGNEQFF | TGTGCCAGCAGGGGAAGAAGGGGCAATGAGCAGTTCTTC
- | TRBJ2-1 | TRBV2 | 14 | TRBD1 | CAIGQASSYNEQFF | TGTGCCATCGGACAGGCGAGCTCCTACAATGAGCAGTTCTTC
- | TRBJ2-7 | TRBV27 | 13 | - | CASKVDNGYEQYF | TGTGCCAGCAAGGTGGACAACGGTTACGAGCAGTACTTC
- | TRBJ1-1 | TRBV6-5 | 13 | - | CASTRGGGTEAFF | TGTGCCAGCACCCGAGGGGGGGGCACTGAAGCTTTCTTT
- | TRBJ1-5 | TRBV18 | 15 | - | CASSPRETLNQPQHF | TGTGCCAGCTCACCACGGGAGACCCTAAATCAGCCCCAGCATTTT
- | TRBJ2-5 | TRBV6-5 | 15 | - | CASSYWGGGGETQYF | TGTGCCAGCAGTTACTGGGGTGGGGGCGGAGAGACCCAGTACTTC
- | TRBJ1-5 | TRBV7-8 | 14 | TRBD1 | CASSFGQGEWAQHF | TGTGCCAGCAGCTTCGGACAGGGCGAATGGGCCCAGCATTTT
- | TRBJ2-3 | TRBV6-5 | 13 | TRBD1 | CASSRGQGDTQYF | TGTGCCAGCAGCCGGGGACAGGGGGATACGCAGTATTTT
- | TRBJ2-1 | TRBV10-3 | 15 | TRBD1 | CAISERGTGVNEQFF | TGTGCCATCAGTGAGCGCGGGACAGGTGTCAATGAGCAGTTCTTC